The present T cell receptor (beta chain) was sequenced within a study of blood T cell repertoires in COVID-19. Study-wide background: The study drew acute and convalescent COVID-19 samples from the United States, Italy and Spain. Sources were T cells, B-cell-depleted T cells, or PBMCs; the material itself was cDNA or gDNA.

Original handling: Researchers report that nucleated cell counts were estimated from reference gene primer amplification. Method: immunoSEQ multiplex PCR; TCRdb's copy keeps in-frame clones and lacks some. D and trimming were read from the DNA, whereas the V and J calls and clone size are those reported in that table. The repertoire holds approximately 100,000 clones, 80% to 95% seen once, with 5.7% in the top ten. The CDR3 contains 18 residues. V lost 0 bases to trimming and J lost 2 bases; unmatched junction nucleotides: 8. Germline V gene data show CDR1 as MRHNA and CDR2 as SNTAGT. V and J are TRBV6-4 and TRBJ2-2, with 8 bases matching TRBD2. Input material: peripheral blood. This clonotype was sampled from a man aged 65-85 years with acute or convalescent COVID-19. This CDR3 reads CASSDSIGAGVNTGELFF. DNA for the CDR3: TGTGCCAGCAGTGACTCGATAGGAGCGGGAGTAAACACCGGGGAGCTGTTTTTT.